The rows below give T cell receptor beta chains drawn from one sample of a study of cytomegalovirus exposure and HLA in healthy donors. Clones were read by immunoSEQ multiplex PCR, and TCRdb kept only the in-frame ones, dropping some. The table lists some 200,000 clones, roughly 80% of them singletons. Sequencing used PBMCs. Receptors originate from a man aged 35-49 years in good health and CMV-seropositive. Both conserved end residues are part of each CDR3. A D gene is named only where the DNA matches it firmly. Clone size is shown for a subset of rows, as once, few, many or a class of expanded clone.

j_call cdr3_length clone_size d_call v_call cdr3_nt cdr3_aa
TRBJ2-5 12 NA NA TRBV15 TGTGCCACCAGCAGAGATCGCGGGACCCAGTACTTC CATSRDRGTQYF
TRBJ2-5 18 once TRBD2 TRBV7-9 TGTGCCAGCAGGCGACCGGGACTAGCCAATAATGGAATAGAGACCCAGTACTTC CASRRPGLANNGIETQYF
TRBJ1-6 16 NA TRBD1 TRBV7-6 TGTGCCAGCAGCCCTACAGGGGGATCCTATAATTCACCCCTCCACTTT CASSPTGGSYNSPLHF
TRBJ2-3 13 NA NA TRBV7-3 TGTGCCAGCAGCCGAAGAGTCGCAGATACGCAGTATTTT CASSRRVADTQYF
TRBJ1-5 16 once NA TRBV19 TGTGCCAGTAGTGTTCGGGGAACTTATAGCAATCAGCCCCAGCATTTT CASSVRGTYSNQPQHF
TRBJ2-5 13 NA NA TRBV6-5 TGTGCCAGCAGTCAGACAGGTCAAGAGACCCAGTACTTC CASSQTGQETQYF
TRBJ2-7 14 once TRBD1 TRBV5-4 TGTGCCAGCAGCTGGGGGGACAGGGGGAGGGAGCAGTACTTC CASSWGDRGREQYF
TRBJ2-5 15 NA TRBD1 TRBV23-1 TGCGCCAGCAGCCAGGGGACAGTTACACGAGAGACCCAGTACTTC CASSQGTVTRETQYF
TRBJ1-3 16 NA NA TRBV13 TGTGCCAGCAGCACGGTAGCAGGGTCTCGTGGAAACACCATATATTTT CASSTVAGSRGNTIYF
TRBJ2-7 17 NA TRBD2 TRBV2 TGTGCCAGCAGGAAAGCCGGGACTAGCGGGGGAGCCTACGAGCAGTACTTC CASRKAGTSGGAYEQYF
TRBJ2-3 14 few TRBD2 TRBV7-6 TGTGCCAGCAGCTTCTCGGGGGGTTTAGATACGCAGTATTTT CASSFSGGLDTQYF
TRBJ2-5 15 NA TRBD2 TRBV5-5 TGTGCCAGCAGCTATGCGGGGGGCCCAGGGGAGACCCAGTACTTC CASSYAGGPGETQYF
TRBJ1-4 15 once TRBD1 TRBV5-8 TGTGCCAGCAGCTTTGGGACAGGGGTTCGCGAAAAACTGTTTTTT CASSFGTGVREKLFF
TRBJ1-4 18 NA TRBD1 TRBV23-1 TGCGCCAGCAGTCTCTCCCGGACAGGGAAGAGAACTAATGAAAAACTGTTTTTT CASSLSRTGKRTNEKLFF
TRBJ1-2 13 NA NA TRBV6-1 TGTGCCAGCAGTGAACGGGGGGGCTATGGCTACACCTTC CASSERGGYGYTF
TRBJ1-5 14 NA NA TRBV9 TGTGCCAGCAGCCCCCAGGGGATGAATCAGCCCCAGCATTTT CASSPQGMNQPQHF
TRBJ1-3 14 NA NA TRBV7-2 TGTGCCAGCAGCTTACACATCTCTGGAAACACCATATATTTT CASSLHISGNTIYF
TRBJ1-2 14 NA TRBD1 TRBV5-4 TGTGCCAGCAGCTTAACGGGACAGGGCTATGGCTACACCTTC CASSLTGQGYGYTF
TRBJ2-5 16 few NA TRBV21-1 TGTGCCAGCAGCAAAGTGGAAGGGGACAGACAAGAGACCCAGTACTTC CASSKVEGDRQETQYF
TRBJ1-5 16 NA NA TRBV6-6 TGTGCCAGCAGTTCCAGAGGTCGGGGAAGCAATCAGCCCCAGCATTTT CASSSRGRGSNQPQHF
TRBJ1-1 15 NA NA TRBV15 TGTGCCACCAGCAGAGATCGTCAGGGGAGTACTGAAGCTTTCTTT CATSRDRQGSTEAFF
TRBJ2-3 15 NA TRBD2 TRBV7-4 TGTGCCAGCAGCGGAAAGGGGCGGGGGGGAGATACGCAGTATTTT CASSGKGRGGDTQYF
TRBJ1-1 15 NA TRBD1 TRBV15 TGTGCCACCAACCATCCTACAGGGGGGAGCACTGAAGCTTTCTTT CATNHPTGGSTEAFF
TRBJ2-7 14 NA TRBD1 TRBV6-6 TGTGCCAGCAGTTACTCACAGGGGCCCTACGAGCAGTACTTC CASSYSQGPYEQYF
TRBJ1-5 15 NA NA TRBV7-3 TGTGCCAGCAGCCCCCCGGGGTTTAGCAATCAGCCCCAGCATTTT CASSPPGFSNQPQHF
TRBJ2-7 16 NA TRBD2 TRBV11-2 TGTGCCAGCAGCCCATGGACTAGCGGGGGATCCTACGAGCAGTACTTC CASSPWTSGGSYEQYF
TRBJ1-4 16 once TRBD1 TRBV7-2 TGTGCCAGCAGCGGCGTAGGGACAGGAGATCAAGCAAAACTGTTTTTT CASSGVGTGDQAKLFF
TRBJ2-3 11 NA NA TRBV30 TGTGCCTGGAGCAGGGCAGATACGCAGTATTTT CAWSRADTQYF
TRBJ2-5 16 NA NA TRBV7-6 TGTGCCAGCAGCTTAGGTCTCGGGGGGCCAGGGGAGACCCAGTACTTC CASSLGLGGPGETQYF
TRBJ2-5 15 NA TRBD2 TRBV19 TGTGCCAGTAGTATCGCGGGGGGCCCTCAAGAGACCCAGTACTTC CASSIAGGPQETQYF
TRBJ2-7 14 NA TRBD1 TRBV4-3 TGCGCCAGCAGCCAGGGGGACAGCTCCTACGAGCAGTACTTC CASSQGDSSYEQYF
TRBJ2-7 14 NA TRBD1 TRBV5-4 TGTGCCAGCAGCTTGGACAGGGGGCACTACGAGCAGTACTTC CASSLDRGHYEQYF
TRBJ2-5 14 NA NA TRBV5-4 TGTGCCAGCAGCAGCGGGGAGGGGGGGGTGACCCAGTACTTC CASSSGEGGVTQYF
TRBJ2-3 14 NA NA TRBV4-1 TGCGCCAGCAGCCAAGGAGGGCAACTAGATACGCAGTATTTT CASSQGGQLDTQYF
TRBJ2-7 14 NA TRBD1 TRBV6-6 TGTGCCAGCACCGGGACAGAGCATTCCTACGAGCAGTACTTC CASTGTEHSYEQYF
TRBJ2-5 15 NA NA TRBV7-9 TGTGCCAGCAGCCTAGTACCAGGGTACCCGGAGACCCAGTACTTC CASSLVPGYPETQYF
TRBJ2-1 12 NA NA TRBV5-4 TGTGCCAGCAGCTTACCTCTGGGGGCGAAGTTCTTC CASSLPLGAKFF
TRBJ1-1 12 NA NA TRBV7-9 TGTGCCAGCAGCCGATCAGATCTCGAAGCTTTCTTT CASSRSDLEAFF
TRBJ1-3 14 NA NA TRBV27 TGTGCCAGCAGGGCCGGGCGGGCCGGAAACACCATATATTTT CASRAGRAGNTIYF
TRBJ2-3 16 NA TRBD2 TRBV7-2 TGTGCCAGCAGCTTAGGACTAGCGGGGCTCACAGATACGCAGTATTTT CASSLGLAGLTDTQYF
TRBJ1-5 17 NA NA TRBV12-2 TGTGCAAGTCGCTTAGGAGCGGTGAGAGGGAGCAATCAGCCCCAGCATTTT CASRLGAVRGSNQPQHF
TRBJ1-4 15 NA TRBD1 TRBV7-9 TGTGCCAGCAGCCTCGGGACAGCAACTAATGAAAAACTGTTTTTT CASSLGTATNEKLFF
TRBJ2-7 16 NA TRBD2 TRBV2 TGTGCCAGCAGTGAGAATAGCGGGGGGCCGGGGGGGGAGCAGTACTTC CASSENSGGPGGEQYF
TRBJ2-2 11 NA NA TRBV7-9 TGTGCCAGCGGGCATAGCGGGGAGCTGTTTTTT CASGHSGELFF
TRBJ1-6 15 NA TRBD1 TRBV6-1 TGTGCCCATCGGGCAGGGGGGAAGGATAATTCACCCCTCCACTTT CAHRAGGKDNSPLHF
TRBJ2-7 15 NA NA TRBV6-5 TGTGCCAGCAGTTACGGGCATACCGTGGCGAGCGAGCAGTACTTC CASSYGHTVASEQYF